This T cell receptor (beta chain) was sequenced during a study of shared clonotypes between healthy human individuals. Study-level information: The study drew on two women and a few men aged 18 to 49 as donors.

This CDR3 spans 15 amino acids. Germline V gives CDR1 LNHDA, CDR2 SQIVND (reference sequence). V was clipped by 5 bases and J by 6 bases, with 20 bases between them. On this clone itself: No antigen is known for it.

In the source study's methods: Junction-only immunoSEQ sequences carried no quality scores, so filtering differed. Libraries were prepared by immunoSEQ multiplex PCR; TCRdb keeps only in-frame clonotypes and omits some of them. The DNA gave D and trimming, while V, J and clone size come from that table. The sample holds roughly 2,300,000 clones, 80% to 95% seen once. Study-level points and caveats: What rarefaction showed was incomplete sorted-subset sequencing despite large depth. With a handful of donors compared, around 5% of naive CD4 clonotypes were shared.

The TCR was taken from a man between 18 and 29 years old in good health. Some clones in this sample may be carry-over from other donors' samples. The sequenced material came from naive CD4+ T cells from PBMCs. The subset denotes: CD45RA+ positively selected. V gene TRBV19 combines with J gene TRBJ2-7; possibly TRBD2 for D (6 bases). CDR3 coding DNA: TGTGCCAGTAGTTCGGCCGGGACTCCGGCCGGCGAGCAGTACTTC. Protein product: CASSSAGTPAGEQYF.